A single sample is the source of the 31 T cell receptor beta chains below, sequenced in a study of T cells in Graves' hyperthyroidism and ophthalmopathy. Template material for amplifying TCR beta CDR3 regions consisted of RNA transcripts. RT-PCR in the first round (using the HTBI primer set) targeted the TCR CDR3. TCRdb called the multiplex PCR reads again in MiXCR, with one record for every CDR3 protein. Of fewer than 450,000 distinct CDR3 sequences listed, less than 20% were seen once; the top ten hold 40%. Material for sequencing was blood. The receptors derive from a man aged 18 to 30 with Graves' ophthalmopathy.

This clonotype was recorded at least ten times. V usage is TRBV28 and J usage is TRBJ2-1; D unresolved. The germline V gene encodes CDR1 MDHEN and CDR2 SYDVKM. CDR3 length equals 13 residues. Trimming took 0 bases from V and 5 from J, leaving 5 bases between them. CDR3 DNA: TGTGCCAGCAGTTTATGGTTGGACAATGAGCAGTTCTTC. This codes for CASSLWLDNEQFF.

This clonotype was recorded at least ten times. The chain combines TRBV7-9 with TRBJ2-1; D unresolved. The germline V gene encodes CDR1 SEHNR and CDR2 FQNEAQ (reference sequence). This CDR3 spans 17 amino acids. V was pared by 5 bases and J by 0 bases, with 17 bases between. The CDR3 protein is CASSEHRQTSSYNEQFF. CDR3 sequence (DNA): TGTGCCAGCAGCGAGCACCGCCAGACGAGCTCCTACAATGAGCAGTTCTTC. Filled out from reference TRBV7-9 and TRBJ2-1, the complete variable domain reads DTGVSQNPRHKITKRGQNVTFRCDPISEHNRLYWYRQTLGQGPEFLTYFQNEAQLEKSRLLSDRFSAERPKGSFSTLEIQRTEQGDSAMYLCASSEHRQTSSYNEQFFGPGTRLTVL.

In its sample, this clonotype was seen once. This may be a read error, as it is one base from a much larger clone. The CDR3 end shows no conserved phenylalanine or tryptophan, and so a read error is likely. This chain uses TRBV6-1 with TRBJ2-7, with D possibly being TRBD1 or TRBD2 (5 bases each). Germline lookup yields CDR1 MNHNS and CDR2 SASEGT. The CDR3 is 13 amino acids. Trimming took 8 bases from V and 5 from J, leaving 16 bases between them. CDR3 protein: CASEQVPGDEQYL. The CDR3 region has the DNA TGTGCCAGCGAACAGGTCCCCGGGGACGAGCAGTACCTC.

This clonotype was counted ten times or more. This chain joins TRBV20-1 and TRBJ1-2; no firm D call. The CDR3 runs 12 residues. Germline V gene data show CDR1 as DFQATT and CDR2 as SNEGSKA (reference sequence). The ends were cut back, 4 bases at V and 8 bases at J, with 14 bases in the middle. CDR3: CSATSGPSGYTF. For the CDR3, the DNA is TGCAGTGCTACTTCTGGGCCCTCCGGCTACACCTTC.

This clonotype was detected only a few times. The rearrangement joins TRBV5-1 to TRBJ2-7; no clear D. The V and J ends lost 2 bases and 7 bases respectively, with 19 bases between them. The CDR3 extends over 15 amino acids. CDR1 and CDR2 (germline): SGHRS, YFSETQ. The CDR3 DNA is TGCGCCAGCAGCTTAGGCAGTACCGAAACATTGGAGCAGTACTTC. Its protein product is CASSLGSTETLEQYF.

This clonotype was picked up many times. This rearrangement joins TRBV24-1 to TRBJ1-1; the D is unclear. The CDR3 loop spans 13 amino acids. The germline gives CDR1 KGHDR, CDR2 SFDVKD. Deletions cut 4 bases from V and 4 bases from J, with 9 bases between. This CDR3 is CATSEDSSTEAFF. DNA for the CDR3: TGTGCCACCAGTGAGGACTCTAGCACTGAAGCTTTCTTT.

This clonotype was recorded many times. This sequence joins TRBV7-2 and TRBJ1-4, with D perhaps TRBD1 (5 bases). V was cut by 7 bases and J by 8 bases, with 20 bases left in between. The CDR3 consists of 15 residues. Germline CDR1 SGHTA, CDR2 FQGNSA. The CDR3 reads CASNWGGGGGEKLFF. The DNA for the CDR3 is TGTGCCAGCAACTGGGGAGGTGGGGGTGGAGAAAAACTGTTTTTT.

A few counts support this clonotype. The gene calls are TRBV6-1 and TRBJ1-2; D gene ambiguous. V lost 7 bases and J lost 2, with 5 bases in between. Per the germline V gene, CDR1 is MNHNS and CDR2 is SASEGT. The length of the CDR3 is 11 residues. CDR3 amino acids: CASNGNYGYTF. DNA of the CDR3: TGTGCCAGCAACGGGAACTATGGCTACACCTTC.

The rearrangement links TRBV25-1 to TRBJ1-6, with D perhaps TRBD1 (6 bases). CDR3 length: 15 residues. Trimming removed 6 bases at V and 6 bases at J, with 15 bases between. Germline assignment: CDR1 MGHDK and CDR2 SYGVNS. DNA of the CDR3: TGTGCCAGCAGCCGTTGGGGACAAAGTAATTCACCCCTCCACTTT. Its translation is CASSRWGQSNSPLHF.

The V and J genes are TRBV15 and TRBJ2-5, with 12 nucleotides matching TRBD2. The trim removed 3 bases at V and 4 bases at J, leaving 6 bases unmatched. Germline V gene sequence: CDR1 LNHNV, CDR2 YYDKDF (reference sequence). This CDR3 contains 16 residues. The CDR3: CATSSALAGGTETQYF. CDR3 sequence (DNA): TGTGCCACCAGCAGCGCCCTAGCGGGAGGGACAGAGACCCAGTACTTC.

The V gene is TRBV7-3, the J gene TRBJ1-1, with D uncertain. Germline V gene lookup returns CDR1 SGHTA and CDR2 FQGTGA. The CDR3 is made up of 13 amino acids. Trimming cost V 5 bases and J 4 bases, with 11 bases left between them. The CDR3 loop reads CASSANGVTEAFF. In DNA form, the CDR3 reads TGTGCCAGCAGCGCTAATGGGGTCACTGAAGCTTTCTTT. The whole variable domain, remainder taken from reference TRBV7-3 and TRBJ1-1, is GAGVSQTPSNKVTEKGKYVELRCDPISGHTALYWYRQSLGQGPEFLIYFQGTGAADDSGLPNDRFFAVRPEGSVSTLKIQRTERGDSAVYLCASSANGVTEAFFGQGTRLTVV.

This clonotype has a handful of counts. This chain joins TRBV18 and TRBJ2-7; a possible D gene is TRBD1 (6 bases). The CDR3 has 14 residues. Germline V gives CDR1 KGHSH, CDR2 LQKENI. The V gene lost 3 bases and the J gene lost 1 base, with 10 bases spanning the gap. The DNA for the CDR3 is TGTGCCAGCTCACCGACGGACAGATCCTACGAGCAGTACTTC. Its translation is CASSPTDRSYEQYF.

This clonotype was recorded at least ten times. The chain joins TRBV6-1 to TRBJ2-5; no clear D gene. The CDR3 extends over 14 amino acids. Per the germline V gene, CDR1 is MNHNS and CDR2 is SASEGT. Trimming stripped 6 bases from V and 5 bases from J, with 16 bases between. CDR3 sequence reads: CASSLWQKGETQYF. In DNA form, the CDR3 reads TGTGCCAGCAGCCTCTGGCAAAAAGGGGAGACCCAGTACTTC.

This clonotype was counted many times. The chain joins TRBV27 to TRBJ1-2, with D uncertain. The CDR3 spans 16 residues. The V gene's germline CDR1 is MNHEY and CDR2 SMNVEV (reference sequence). V was shortened by 6 bases and J by 4 bases, with 21 bases between the two germline ends. The CDR3 nucleotides read TGTGCCAGCAGCCTTATGCCCTTAGCAGGTACCTATGGCTACACCTTC. Translation gives CASSLMPLAGTYGYTF.

This clonotype turned up a few times. The V gene is TRBV4-1, the J gene TRBJ2-3; 9 bases align to TRBD1. Germline CDR1 MGHRA, CDR2 YSYEKL. The CDR3 contains 13 residues. The ends lost 3 bases at V and 13 bases at J; junction bases unmatched: 8. This CDR3 reads CASSQAGDRVKYF. CDR3 bases: TGCGCCAGCAGCCAGGCCGGGGACAGGGTAAAGTATTTT.

This clonotype has just a few counts. The chain employs TRBV29-1 and TRBJ1-1; D not certain. The CDR3 totals 12 residues. The V end was cut by 5 bases, the J end by 5 bases, with 12 bases between. Germline V gives CDR1 SQVTM, CDR2 ANQGSEA. The CDR3 is CSVRAGGTEAFF. The DNA of the CDR3 is TGCAGCGTTCGGGCCGGTGGGACTGAAGCTTTCTTT.

The chain links TRBV7-2 to TRBJ2-7; 9 positions match TRBD1. This CDR3 comprises 15 residues. CDR1 is SGHTA and CDR2 is FQGNSA in the germline V gene. Trimming at V came to 1 base and at J to 3 bases, leaving 4 bases not matched to a gene. For the CDR3, the DNA is TGTGCCAGCAGCTTAGAACAGGGGGCGATCTACGAGCAGTACTTC. Translated, it gives CASSLEQGAIYEQYF.

This clonotype appeared many times. The rearrangement joins TRBV12-3 or TRBV12-4 to TRBJ2-2; TRBD1 agrees at 7 bases. V was clipped by 5 bases and J by 0 bases; unmatched bases: 12. This CDR3 has 18 amino acids. The CDR3 DNA follows: TGTGCCAGCAGTACGCCGGGACAGCTACTGGCGAACACCGGGGAGCTGTTTTTT. This codes for CASSTPGQLLANTGELFF.

The table lists this clonotype with a few counts. The CDR3 does not close with the conserved phenylalanine or tryptophan, likely indicating a read error. The J gene is TRBJ2-7, the V gene TRBV20-1; tentatively, D is TRBD1 or TRBD2 (6 bases each). Germline V gene data show CDR1 as DFQATT and CDR2 as SNEGSKA (reference sequence). The CDR3 is made up of 13 amino acids. V was shortened by 3 bases and J by 2 bases, with 11 bases between the two germline ends. The CDR3 DNA sequence: TGCAGTGCTAGGTACGGGGGCCCCTACGAGCAGTACCTC. Its translation: CSARYGGPYEQYL.

This clonotype was detected a few times. This chain connects TRBV10-2 to TRBJ2-3, with 11 bases aligning to TRBD1. CDR3 size: 15 residues. CDR1 and CDR2 from the germline V gene are WSHSY and SAAADI. The trim removed 6 bases at V and 4 bases at J, leaving 6 bases unmatched. The CDR3 loop is CASRTSDRGPDTQYF. The CDR3 coding sequence is TGCGCCAGCAGGACTTCGGACAGGGGGCCAGATACGCAGTATTTT.

The rearrangement uses TRBV10-1 and TRBJ2-5; D is uncertain. Near its end, the DNA agrees better with TRBJ2-1, so the J call may be wrong. This CDR3 region has 11 residues. Germline V gives CDR1 WNHNN, CDR2 SYGVQD (reference sequence). The CDR3 spells CASSATEIQFF. CDR3 DNA sequence: TGCGCCAGCAGTGCAACAGAGATCCAGTTCTTC.

This clonotype was counted ten times or more. This sequence joins TRBV9 and TRBJ1-2; TRBD1 matches at 7 bases. The CDR3 extends over 14 amino acids. J was trimmed by 4 bases and V by 1 base; bases with no gene match: 4. CDR1 is SGDLS, CDR2 YYNGEE, per germline. The CDR3 region is CASSVQGGSYGYTF. Here the CDR3 DNA reads TGTGCCAGCAGCGTACAAGGGGGCAGCTATGGCTACACCTTC. Full variable domain (rest looked up from reference TRBV9 and TRBJ1-2): DSGVTQTPKHLITATGQRVTLRCSPRSGDLSVYWYQQSLDQGLQFLIQYYNGEERAKGNILERFSAQQFPDLHSELNLSSLELGDSALYFCASSVQGGSYGYTFGSGTRLTVV.

The genes are TRBV18 and TRBJ1-2; unclear D gene. Per germline, CDR1 KGHSH and CDR2 LQKENI. The CDR3 is 11 residues long. The V and J ends lost 3 bases and 14 bases respectively, with 13 bases between them. The CDR3 DNA sequence: TGTGCCAGCTCACCCCGGCTAGCGGGGACCTTC. Translation gives CASSPRLAGTF.

This clonotype was picked up a small number of times. V and J are TRBV6-1 and TRBJ2-7; 10 bases map to TRBD2. The CDR3 is 16 amino acids. After removal of 7 bases from V and 4 bases from J, the junction contained 13 bases not matched to a gene. The germline CDR1 and CDR2 sequences are MNHNS and SASEGT. The CDR3 loop reads CASTPLGASGGYEQYF. The DNA of the CDR3 is TGTGCCAGCACCCCACTAGGGGCTAGCGGGGGATACGAGCAGTACTTC.

This clonotype has a count of ten or more. The V call is TRBV20-1, the J call TRBJ1-1; D possibly corresponds to TRBD1 (6 bases). The V end was cut by 5 bases, the J end by 1 base, with 11 bases between. Germline CDR1 reads DFQATT; CDR2 reads SNEGSKA (reference sequence). The CDR3 is 13 amino acids. CDR3 sequence (DNA): TGCAGTGCTCCAAGGACAGAGAACACTGAAGCTTTCTTT. The encoded protein is CSAPRTENTEAFF.

This clonotype has ten or more counts. The rearrangement links TRBV13 to TRBJ1-5; D gene uncertain. The germline gives CDR1 PRHDT, CDR2 FYEKMQ (reference sequence). V was cut by 0 bases and J by 5 bases, with 8 bases left in between. CDR3 length: 14 residues. The CDR3 nucleotides are TGTGCCAGCAGCTTAGGTGCAGTCTATCAGCCCCAGCATTTT. Translated, it gives CASSLGAVYQPQHF.

This clonotype turned up a few times. The chain combines TRBV15 with TRBJ2-7; D might be TRBD1 or TRBD2, each matching 6 bases. The CDR3 spans 16 residues. The germline V gene encodes CDR1 LNHNV and CDR2 YYDKDF (reference sequence). Trimming pared 1 base from V and 2 bases from J, leaving 15 bases between. This chain's CDR3 is CATSRARDTMAYEQYF. The CDR3 bases are TGTGCCACCAGCAGAGCGCGGGACACCATGGCCTACGAGCAGTACTTC.

This clonotype was seen ten or more times. The chain combines TRBV7-9 with TRBJ2-7, with D tentatively TRBD1 (6 bases). The CDR3 runs 15 residues. Germline V gene data show CDR1 as SEHNR and CDR2 as FQNEAQ (reference sequence). The germline V and J ends were trimmed by 1 base and 3 bases, with 13 bases remaining between them. Written as DNA, the CDR3 is TGTGCCAGCAGCTTAGTGTCTAGCAGGGGCTACGAGCAGTACTTC. Residues: CASSLVSSRGYEQYF.

The chain has TRBV4-2 and TRBJ2-7; no clear D. Germline values: CDR1 LGHNA, CDR2 YNFKEQ. V was trimmed by 1 base and J by 3 bases, leaving 13 bases between them. CDR3 length: 15 amino acids. The DNA of the CDR3 is TGTGCCAGCAGCCAAGGCGACGACGTCGGCTACGAGCAGTACTTC. Protein: CASSQGDDVGYEQYF.

Only a few counts were recorded for this clonotype. This chain connects TRBV7-9 to TRBJ2-5; 10 bases match TRBD2. Germline values: CDR1 SEHNR, CDR2 FQNEAQ (reference sequence). There are 15 residues in the CDR3. With 0 bases clipped from V and 11 bases from J, the junction kept 9 bases outside the gene matches. The CDR3 region has the DNA TGTGCCAGCAGCTTAGCGTTTCAGCGGGGGGGTCATCAGTACTTC. This codes for CASSLAFQRGGHQYF.

This clonotype was picked up many times. The V gene is TRBV12-3 or TRBV12-4, the J gene TRBJ1-5, with D perhaps matching TRBD1 (5 bases). The V end was cut by 7 bases, the J end by 6 bases, with 16 bases between. The CDR3 spans 14 residues. CDR3 sequence reads: CASKQSRRGQPQHF. In DNA, the CDR3 is TGTGCCAGCAAACAAAGCCGAAGGGGTCAGCCCCAGCATTTT.